The subject of this entry is one T cell receptor beta chain. Its cognate antigen is unknown. This specimen belongs to a study of cytomegalovirus exposure and HLA in healthy donors. While unrecorded immune exposures were likely, the donors were nominally healthy when sampled. Primers included in the PCR were 60 Vbeta and 13 Jbeta primers. Produced via immunoSEQ multiplex PCR; TCRdb's table is partial and in-frame only. Among around 75,000 clones, about four fifths were seen once, and the ten largest hold around 3.5%. The V and J ends lost 3 bases and 0 bases respectively, with 6 bases between them. Germline lookup yields CDR1 MDHEN and CDR2 SYDVKM. The CDR3 consists of 14 residues. General study findings and limits: Exclusion as indistinguishable affected some V segments, including TRBV6-2 and TRBV6-3.

The sequenced sample was PBMCs. This TCR was sampled from a man aged 40-49 years in good health and CMV-seronegative. The V call is TRBV28, the J call TRBJ1-5; D unclear. CDR3 region: CASSFRLSNQPQHF. The CDR3 DNA follows: TGTGCCAGCAGTTTTCGTCTTAGCAATCAGCCCCAGCATTTT.